Given below is one T cell receptor (beta chain) in context. Germline trimming cut 4 bases from V and 5 bases from J; bases unmatched to any gene: 8. Germline assignment: CDR1 SSHAT and CDR2 FNYEAQ (reference sequence). The CDR3 consists of 15 residues. The entry originates in a study of OX40 agonist ivuxolimab in advanced cancers. As for the study in general: Three partial responders included one hepatocellular carcinoma patient and two cutaneous melanoma patients.

Assay used: immunoSEQ multiplex PCR; TCRdb lists only in-frame clones, some missing. The table records tens of thousands of clones, 70% to 90% of them present only once. The sequencing used CD4+ or CD8+ T cells sorted from blood, collected in a trial of the OX40 agonist ivuxolimab. This rearrangement joins TRBV7-7 to TRBJ2-1; 7 bases map to TRBD1. The source is an adult with an advanced solid tumor such as melanoma, head and neck, liver or kidney cancer. The CDR3 coding sequence is TGTGCCAGCAGCTCAGGGGGTCAAAAGCACAATGAGCAGTTCTTC. It encodes CASSSGGQKHNEQFF.